This T cell receptor beta chain was retrieved from a study of T cell responses to AZD1222 COVID-19 vaccine. Sequencing was performed with immunoSEQ multiplex PCR; in TCRdb, only in-frame clones are kept and a portion is missing. Of 180,000 or so clones listed, 90% are singletons. Germline V gene data show CDR1 as SGHDT and CDR2 as YYEEEE. This CDR3 is built from 15 residues. The V end lost 3 bases, the J end lost 0 bases, and 10 bases lay between the germline ends. This sequence joins TRBV5-6 and TRBJ1-5; tentative D call: TRBD1 (5 bases). This clonotype originated in an adult who received the MenACWY meningococcal vaccine as a control. Sequences were derived from peripheral blood, sampled 28 days after the second dose of the MenACWY control vaccine. CDR3 residues: CASSWGRHSNQPQHF. CDR3 sequence (DNA): TGTGCCAGCAGCTGGGGACGGCATAGCAATCAGCCCCAGCATTTT. Looking up the rest from reference TRBV5-6 and TRBJ1-5 gives the full variable domain: DAGVTQSPTHLIKTRGQQVTLRCSPKSGHDTVSWYQQALGQGPQFIFQYYEEEERQRGNFPDRFSGHQFPNYSSELNVNALLLGDSALYLCASSWGRHSNQPQHFGDGTRLSIL.